The 9 T cell receptor beta chains below come from one sample, sequenced in a study of cytomegalovirus exposure and HLA in healthy donors. Researchers ran the PCR with 60 Vbeta and 13 Jbeta primers. Sequencing used immunoSEQ multiplex PCR; TCRdb keeps in-frame clones, though not all of them. The sample carries 130,000 or so clones, 77% recorded once. Material for sequencing was PBMCs. Receptor source: a male donor in good health and CMV-seropositive.

The chain couples TRBV9 to TRBJ1-2; tentatively, D is TRBD1 (6 bases). The V and J ends lost 1 base and 7 bases respectively, with 17 bases between them. The CDR3 spans 15 residues. The germline V gene encodes CDR1 SGDLS and CDR2 YYNGEE. The CDR3 region is CASSVTGGAPTGYTF. DNA of the CDR3: TGTGCCAGCAGCGTAACCGGGGGGGCGCCCACTGGCTACACCTTC.

The chain combines TRBV6-5 with TRBJ2-7; 8 nucleotides align to TRBD1. The germline gives CDR1 MNHEY, CDR2 SVGAGI. The CDR3 covers 14 residues. V dropped 6 bases and J dropped 6; count of bases not matched to a gene: 10. CDR3 coding DNA: TGTGCCAGCAGCCTCGCCGGGACAGGATCCGAGCAGTACTTC. This sequence encodes CASSLAGTGSEQYF.

This clone turned up a few times. The chain is built from TRBV13 and TRBJ2-1; a possible D gene is TRBD2 (5 bases). The CDR3 loop spans 16 amino acids. Per germline, CDR1 PRHDT and CDR2 FYEKMQ (reference sequence). Trimming left V 3 bases short and J 4 bases short, with 16 bases between. The CDR3 spells CASSFRTLAPYNEQFF. Here the CDR3 DNA reads TGTGCCAGCAGCTTCCGGACTCTCGCCCCGTACAATGAGCAGTTCTTC.

J is TRBJ1-1 and V is TRBV7-2, with D perhaps matching TRBD1 (5 bases). Trimming took 3 bases from V and 1 from J, leaving 12 bases between them. Per the germline V gene, CDR1 is SGHTA and CDR2 is FQGNSA. The CDR3 contains 15 residues. The CDR3 coding sequence is TGTGCCAGCAGCTTGAGGCGACAGACGAACACTGAAGCTTTCTTT. It encodes CASSLRRQTNTEAFF.

The genes are TRBV19 and TRBJ1-2; D gene unclear. This CDR3 region has 15 residues. The germline CDR1 and CDR2 sequences are LNHDA and SQIVND (reference sequence). The V end was cut by 3 bases, the J end by 4 bases, with 15 bases between. The CDR3 DNA follows: TGTGCCAGTAGTATGGGGTATGGCGGAGGCTATGGCTACACCTTC. It codes for CASSMGYGGGYGYTF.

The chain recombines TRBV7-9 with TRBJ1-3; D perhaps matches TRBD1 (5 bases). The CDR3 has 13 residues. CDR1 is SEHNR and CDR2 is FQNEAQ in the germline V gene (reference sequence). V lost 3 bases, J lost 4 bases, and 7 bases lay in between. In DNA, the CDR3 is TGTGCCAGCAGCTTCCGACAGGGAAACACCATATATTTT. Amino acid sequence: CASSFRQGNTIYF.

The rearrangement uses TRBV6-1 and TRBJ1-2; no clear D. Trimming left V 5 bases short and J 6 bases short, with 10 bases between. Germline values: CDR1 MNHNS, CDR2 SASEGT. The CDR3 is made up of 12 amino acids. The CDR3 coding sequence is TGTGCCAGCAGTACGACGGGTGATGGCTACACCTTC. The encoded protein is CASSTTGDGYTF.

V usage is TRBV19 and J usage is TRBJ2-7; TRBD1 aligns across 10 bases. Germline CDR1 reads LNHDA; CDR2 reads SQIVND (reference sequence). The junction had 12 bases not matched to a gene; V was cut back by 7 bases and J by 3 bases. The CDR3 runs to 16 residues. Here the CDR3 reads CASTPRGTGEHYEQYF. The CDR3 nucleotides read TGTGCCAGTACTCCACGGGGGACAGGGGAACACTACGAGCAGTACTTC.

The rearrangement links TRBV28 to TRBJ2-3, with D perhaps TRBD1 (5 bases). Trimming removed 5 bases from V and 1 base from J, with 13 bases in between. The CDR3 spans 15 residues. Germline CDR1 MDHEN, CDR2 SYDVKM. The CDR3 here is CASSASGHRTDTQYF. Written as DNA, the CDR3 is TGTGCCAGCAGTGCATCCGGACACCGCACAGATACGCAGTATTTT.